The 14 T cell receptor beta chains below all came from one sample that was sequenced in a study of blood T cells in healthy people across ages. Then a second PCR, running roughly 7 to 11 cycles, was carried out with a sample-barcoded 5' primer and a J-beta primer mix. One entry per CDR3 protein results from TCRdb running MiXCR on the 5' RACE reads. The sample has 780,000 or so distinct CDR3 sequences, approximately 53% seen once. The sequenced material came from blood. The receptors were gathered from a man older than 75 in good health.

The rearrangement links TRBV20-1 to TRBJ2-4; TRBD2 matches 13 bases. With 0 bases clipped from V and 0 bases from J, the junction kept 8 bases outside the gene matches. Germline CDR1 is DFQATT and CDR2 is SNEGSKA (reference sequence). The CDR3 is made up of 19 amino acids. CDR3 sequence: CSARDPGLAGSLAKNIQYF. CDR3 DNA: TGCAGTGCTAGAGACCCGGGACTAGCGGGATCCTTAGCCAAAAACATTCAGTACTTC.

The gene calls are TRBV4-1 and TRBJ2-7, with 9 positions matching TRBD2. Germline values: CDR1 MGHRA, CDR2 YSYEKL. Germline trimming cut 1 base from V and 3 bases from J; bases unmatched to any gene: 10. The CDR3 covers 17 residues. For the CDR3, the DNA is TGCGCCAGCAGCCAAGTTTGGCTAGCGGGGAACAACTACGAGCAGTACTTC. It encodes CASSQVWLAGNNYEQYF.

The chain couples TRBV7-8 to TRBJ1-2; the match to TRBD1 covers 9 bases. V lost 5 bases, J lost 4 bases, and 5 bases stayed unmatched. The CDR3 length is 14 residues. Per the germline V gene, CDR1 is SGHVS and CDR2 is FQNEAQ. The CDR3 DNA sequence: TGTGCCAGCAGCCGCCGGGACAGGGCCTATGGCTACACCTTC. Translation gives CASSRRDRAYGYTF.

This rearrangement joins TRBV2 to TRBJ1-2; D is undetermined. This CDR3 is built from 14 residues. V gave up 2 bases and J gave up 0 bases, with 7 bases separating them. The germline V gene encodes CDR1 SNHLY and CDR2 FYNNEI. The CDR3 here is CASSETVTNYGYTF. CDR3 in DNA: TGTGCCAGCAGTGAAACGGTTACTAACTATGGCTACACCTTC.

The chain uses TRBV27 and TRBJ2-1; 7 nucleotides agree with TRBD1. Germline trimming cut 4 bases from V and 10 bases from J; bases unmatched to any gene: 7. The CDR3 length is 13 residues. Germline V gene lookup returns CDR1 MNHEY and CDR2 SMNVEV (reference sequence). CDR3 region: CASSSGQNWEQFF. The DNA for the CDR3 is TGTGCCAGCAGTTCGGGACAGAACTGGGAGCAGTTCTTC.

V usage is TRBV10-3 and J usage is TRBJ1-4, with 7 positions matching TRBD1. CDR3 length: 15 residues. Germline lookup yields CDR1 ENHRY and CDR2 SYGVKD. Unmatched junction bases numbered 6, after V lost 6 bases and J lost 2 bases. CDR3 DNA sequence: TGTGCCATCAGGGGAACAGGGGCTACTAATGAAAAACTGTTTTTT. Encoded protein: CAIRGTGATNEKLFF.

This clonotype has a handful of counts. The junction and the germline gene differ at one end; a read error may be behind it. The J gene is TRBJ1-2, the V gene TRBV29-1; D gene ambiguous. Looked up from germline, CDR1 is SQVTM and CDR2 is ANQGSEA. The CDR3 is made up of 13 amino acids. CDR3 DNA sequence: TGCAGCTTTGAGGGAGGGCATTCTTCGGGCTACACCTTC. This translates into CSFEGGHSSGYTF.

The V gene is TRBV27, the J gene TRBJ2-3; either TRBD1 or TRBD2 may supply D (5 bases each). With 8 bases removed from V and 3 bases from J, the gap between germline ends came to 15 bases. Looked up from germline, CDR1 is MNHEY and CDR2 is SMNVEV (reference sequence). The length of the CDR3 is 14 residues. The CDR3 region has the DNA TGTGCCAGCTATGACCTAGAGGGGACAGATACGCAGTATTTT. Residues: CASYDLEGTDTQYF.

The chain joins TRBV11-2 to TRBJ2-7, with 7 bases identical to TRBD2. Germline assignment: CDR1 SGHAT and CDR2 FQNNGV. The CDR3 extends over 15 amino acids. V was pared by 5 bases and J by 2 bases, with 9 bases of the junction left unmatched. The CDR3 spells CASSPALAEPYEQYF. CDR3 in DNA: TGTGCCAGCAGCCCCGCCCTAGCGGAACCCTACGAGCAGTACTTC.

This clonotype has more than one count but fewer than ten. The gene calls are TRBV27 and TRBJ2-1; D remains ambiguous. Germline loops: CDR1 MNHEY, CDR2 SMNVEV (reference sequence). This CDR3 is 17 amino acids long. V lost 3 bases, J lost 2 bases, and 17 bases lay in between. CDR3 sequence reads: CASSFSGGGRPYNEQFF. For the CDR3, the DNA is TGTGCCAGCAGTTTCAGTGGTGGTGGGCGGCCCTACAATGAGCAGTTCTTC.

CDR3 loop: CSASPRGKNIQYF. The CDR3, as DNA: TGCAGTGCTAGTCCCCGAGGCAAAAACATTCAGTACTTC. The rearrangement uses TRBV20-1 and TRBJ2-7; D ambiguous. TRBJ2-4 explains the end of the DNA better; the J call may be wrong. This CDR3 spans 13 amino acids. From germline, CDR1 is DFQATT and CDR2 SNEGSKA (reference sequence).

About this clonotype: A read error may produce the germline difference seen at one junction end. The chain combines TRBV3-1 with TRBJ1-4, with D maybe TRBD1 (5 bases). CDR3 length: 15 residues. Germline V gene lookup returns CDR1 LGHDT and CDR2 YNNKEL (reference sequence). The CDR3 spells CACSQAGLRNEKLFF. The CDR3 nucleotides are TGTGCCTGCAGCCAAGCGGGACTGAGAAATGAAAAGCTGTTTTTT. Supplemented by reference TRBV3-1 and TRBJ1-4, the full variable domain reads DTAVSQTPKYLVTQMGNDKSIKCEQNLGHDTMYWYKQDSKKFLKIMFSYNNKELIINETVPNRFSPKSPDKAHLNLHINSLELGDSAVYFCACSQAGLRNEKLFFGSGTQLSVL.

CDR3 bases: TGTGCCAGCAGCCGTGGACTAGCGGCGCTAACCTACGAGCAGTACTTC. Its protein is CASSRGLAALTYEQYF. This chain links TRBV2 with TRBJ2-7, with TRBD2 identical over 10 bases. With V trimmed by 6 bases and J by 2 bases, 10 bases remained unmatched. CDR1 and CDR2 from the germline V gene are SNHLY and FYNNEI. CDR3 size: 16 residues.

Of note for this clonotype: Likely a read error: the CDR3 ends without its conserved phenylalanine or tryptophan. The CDR3 DNA sequence: TGTGCCAGCAGCAACCGGGACCCACGGGAGACCCAGTACCTC. Its protein product is CASSNRDPRETQYL. This chain links TRBV7-2 with TRBJ2-5; either TRBD1 or TRBD2 may fit D (5 bases each). This CDR3 is built from 14 residues. Germline-derived CDR1 and CDR2 are SGHTA and FQGNSA. V lost 5 bases, J lost 5 bases, and 15 bases lay in between.